The present T cell receptor beta chain was sequenced within a study of cytotoxic CD8 clonotypes in ibrutinib-treated CLL. Looking at the study overall: For this cohort, patients were about a dozen relapsed/refractory and around 15 treatment-naive, while 17 were IGHV unmutated. Samples yielded averages of 200,000 to 300,000 productive templates and around 99,000 productive rearrangements. Findings of the study overall: Clonality climbed at ibrutinib response, then dropped toward baseline at progression. Exceeding age-matched healthy donors, baseline clonality also tracked the counts of circulating CD8+ T cells.

V lost 6 bases to trimming and J lost 6 bases; unmatched junction nucleotides: 11. Germline values: CDR1 MGHDK, CDR2 SYGVNS. This CDR3 contains 14 residues. This clone turned up a few times. Its cognate antigen is unknown. TCRdb's copy holds only in-frame clones and misses some; the assay was immunoSEQ multiplex PCR. The data hold tens of thousands of clones, with roughly 71% observed a single time. This TCR derives from a human donor with chronic lymphocytic leukemia. Specimen: PBMCs, collected after 12 months of ibrutinib treatment. The genes are TRBV25-1 and TRBJ2-7; TRBD2 matches 7 bases. The chain's CDR3 is CASSFPGLRAEQYF. The CDR3 DNA sequence: TGTGCCAGCAGCTTTCCGGGACTACGCGCCGAGCAGTACTTC.